Following are 20 T cell receptor beta chains from one sample sequenced in a study of blood T cell repertoires in COVID-19. The repertoire was sequenced with immunoSEQ multiplex PCR; TCRdb's copy has only in-frame clones and lacks some. The table records about 90,000 clones, roughly 90% of them present only once. The material sequenced was peripheral blood. These receptors originate from a middle-aged man with COVID-19, enrolled during active disease.

The chain combines TRBV7-8 with TRBJ1-1; 9 bases match TRBD1. This CDR3 is 15 amino acids long. CDR1 and CDR2 from the germline V gene are SGHVS and FQNEAQ. J gave up 10 bases and V 5 bases, and 14 bases lay outside the gene matches. The CDR3 sequence: CASSPLQGAQGRAFF. In DNA form, the CDR3 reads TGTGCCAGCAGCCCCCTACAGGGGGCGCAAGGACGAGCTTTCTTT.

This chain links TRBV9 with TRBJ1-1; the match to TRBD1 covers 10 bases. Germline V gives CDR1 SGDLS, CDR2 YYNGEE. The CDR3 covers 17 residues. Unmatched junction bases numbered 8, after V lost 3 bases and J lost 0 bases. The CDR3 protein is CASSGQGAGVMNTEAFF. The CDR3 coding sequence is TGTGCCAGCAGCGGACAGGGGGCGGGGGTAATGAACACTGAAGCTTTCTTT.

The rearrangement joins TRBV12-3 or TRBV12-4 to TRBJ1-5; D unclear. The CDR3 is 13 residues long. Trimming took 6 bases from V and 4 from J, leaving 10 bases between them. In nucleotides, the CDR3 is TGTGCCAGCAGCTTCTCGGAGAATCAGCCCCAGCATTTT. Translated, it gives CASSFSENQPQHF.

The V and J genes are TRBV12-3 or TRBV12-4 and TRBJ1-1, with D possibly being TRBD1 (5 bases). V was shortened by 6 bases and J by 14 bases, with 19 bases between the two germline ends. The CDR3 runs to 12 residues. DNA of the CDR3: TGTGCCAGCAGCGCGAGGTCAGGGCCCACATTCTTT. It yields the protein CASSARSGPTFF.

This chain connects TRBV9 to TRBJ2-2; no firm D call. The V end was cut by 0 bases, the J end by 4 bases, with 7 bases between. The CDR3 has 14 amino acids. CDR1 and CDR2 from the germline V gene are SGDLS and YYNGEE. The CDR3 loop is CASSVGRTTGELFF. The CDR3 bases are TGTGCCAGCAGCGTAGGTAGAACCACCGGGGAGCTGTTTTTT.

This clone is a singleton in its sample. V and J are TRBV28 and TRBJ2-4, with D perhaps TRBD2 (6 bases). V lost 3 bases to trimming and J lost 0 bases, with 9 bases between them. Looked up from germline, CDR1 is MDHEN and CDR2 is SYDVKM. This CDR3 is built from 15 residues. The CDR3: CASSFFSGAKNIQYF. The CDR3 DNA is TGTGCCAGCAGTTTTTTTAGCGGAGCCAAAAACATTCAGTACTTC.

The genes are TRBV6-1 and TRBJ2-7, with TRBD1 matching over 7 bases. Per the germline V gene, CDR1 is MNHNS and CDR2 is SASEGT. With 2 bases clipped from V and 4 bases from J, the junction kept 8 bases outside the gene matches. The CDR3 has 15 amino acids. The CDR3 here is CASSETPETGYEQYF. CDR3 nucleotides: TGTGCCAGCAGTGAAACTCCTGAGACAGGGTACGAGCAGTACTTC.

The rearrangement links TRBV7-2 to TRBJ2-7; D gene unclear. Germline-derived CDR1 and CDR2 are SGHTA and FQGNSA. This CDR3 spans 12 amino acids. V lost 3 bases, J lost 4 bases, and 7 bases lay in between. The CDR3 protein is CASSLVRYEQYF. The DNA of the CDR3 is TGTGCCAGCAGCTTGGTCAGATACGAGCAGTACTTC.

Worth noting for this clone: At one end, the junction sequence differs from germline, possibly due to a read error. The chain is built from TRBV30 and TRBJ1-2; 7 bases fit TRBD1. The CDR3 totals 12 residues. Per the germline V gene, CDR1 is GTSNPN and CDR2 is SVGIG (reference sequence). The CDR3 spells CAWSNRDRHGVF. The CDR3 bases are TGTGCCTGGAGTAACCGGGACAGACATGGGGTCTTC.

This chain connects TRBV30 to TRBJ2-5; 11 positions match TRBD2. This CDR3 spans 15 amino acids. Per germline, CDR1 GTSNPN and CDR2 SVGIG (reference sequence). J was trimmed by 4 bases and V by 3 bases; bases with no gene match: 7. The CDR3 coding sequence is TGTGCCTGGAGGGCCGGGACTAGCGGTAGAGAGACCCAGTACTTC. Translated, it gives CAWRAGTSGRETQYF. Drawing the rest from reference TRBV30 and TRBJ2-5, the complete variable domain is SQTIHQWPATLVQPVGSPLSLECTVEGTSNPNLYWYRQAAGRGLQLLFYSVGIGQISSEVPQNLSASRPQDRQFILSSKKLLLSDSGFYLCAWRAGTSGRETQYFGPGTRLLVL.

The CDR3 sequence: CASSQGTGDYEQYF. As DNA, the CDR3 is TGTGCCAGCAGCCAAGGGACAGGGGACTACGAGCAGTACTTC. The chain uses TRBV3-1 (or the pseudogene TRBV3-2) and TRBJ2-7; 9 nucleotides line up with TRBD1. Germline V gives CDR1 LGHDT, CDR2 YNNKEL (reference sequence). Trimming at V came to 1 base and at J to 3 bases, leaving 1 base not matched to a gene. This CDR3 spans 14 amino acids.

The genes are TRBV7-3 and TRBJ2-7, with 8 bases that match TRBD1. The trim removed 4 bases at V and 7 bases at J, leaving 9 bases unmatched. Germline V lookup: CDR1 SGHTA, CDR2 FQGTGA. CDR3 length equals 14 residues. The CDR3 coding sequence is TGTGCCAGCAGCTCGGACAGGGTCTCAGGGGAGCAGTACTTC. Amino acid sequence: CASSSDRVSGEQYF. Full variable domain (rest looked up from reference TRBV7-3 and TRBJ2-7): GAGVSQTPSNKVTEKGKYVELRCDPISGHTALYWYRQSLGQGPEFLIYFQGTGAADDSGLPNDRFFAVRPEGSVSTLKIQRTERGDSAVYLCASSSDRVSGEQYFGPGTRLTVT.

In this sample, this clone turned up once. The V gene is TRBV28, the J gene TRBJ1-2; tentative D call: TRBD1 (5 bases). Germline V gene lookup returns CDR1 MDHEN and CDR2 SYDVKM. Trimming left V 2 bases short and J 8 bases short, with 12 bases between. The CDR3 has 13 residues. CDR3 in DNA: TGTGCCAGCAGTTTAGGACAACGCTTAGGCTACACCTTC. It encodes CASSLGQRLGYTF.

This clone was counted between two and nine times. This chain uses TRBV5-1 with TRBJ1-2, with D perhaps matching TRBD1 (6 bases). CDR1 and CDR2 from the germline V gene are SGHRS and YFSETQ. This CDR3 spans 15 amino acids. Trimming removed 5 bases from V and 6 bases from J, with 20 bases in between. Here the CDR3 DNA reads TGCGCCAGCAGTTTACTGACCTCAGGGGTGGATGGCTACACCTTC. Residues: CASSLLTSGVDGYTF.

As DNA, the CDR3 is TGTGCCAGCAGTTTAGAGGGTGGAATCTCCTACGAGCAGTACTTC. This translates into CASSLEGGISYEQYF. The V and J genes are TRBV27 and TRBJ2-7; tentative D call: TRBD2 (5 bases). Deletions cut 2 bases from V and 0 bases from J, with 11 bases between. Germline V CDR1 and CDR2: MNHEY, SMNVEV (reference sequence). The CDR3 length is 15 residues.

CDR3 protein: CASSQVWGGGYEQYF. In DNA, the CDR3 is TGCGCCAGCAGCCAAGTGTGGGGGGGCGGCTACGAGCAGTACTTC. The chain recombines TRBV4-1 with TRBJ2-7; the D gene is possibly TRBD2 (7 bases). The V gene's germline CDR1 is MGHRA and CDR2 YSYEKL. The V gene lost 1 base and the J gene lost 3 bases, with 13 bases spanning the gap. The CDR3 loop spans 15 amino acids.

This rearrangement joins TRBV6-5 to TRBJ2-2; D perhaps matches TRBD1 (6 bases). V was clipped by 3 bases and J by 4 bases, with 9 bases between them. This CDR3 is built from 14 residues. Germline V gene lookup returns CDR1 MNHEY and CDR2 SVGAGI. CDR3 nucleotide sequence: TGTGCCAGCAGTTATGTGACAGGCACCGGGGAGCTGTTTTTT. Translating it yields CASSYVTGTGELFF.

This clone came up once. The DNA of the CDR3 is TGTGCCAGCAGCGGGGTTATGAACACCGGGGAGCTGTTTTTT. Amino acids: CASSGVMNTGELFF. The chain has TRBV2 and TRBJ2-2, with D tentatively TRBD2 (5 bases). V was clipped by 6 bases and J by 1 base, with 9 bases between them. Germline loops: CDR1 SNHLY, CDR2 FYNNEI. The CDR3 totals 14 residues. The entire variable domain, with the rest obtained from reference TRBV2 and TRBJ2-2, is as follows: EPEVTQTPSHQVTQMGQEVILRCVPISNHLYFYWYRQILGQKVEFLVSFYNNEISEKSEIFDDQFSVERPDGSNFTLKIRSTKLEDSAMYFCASSGVMNTGELFFGEGSRLTVL.

This clone occurred a few times. This sequence joins TRBV5-1 and TRBJ2-2; D may be TRBD1 (5 bases). The CDR3 spans 15 residues. V shed 5 bases and J shed 1 base, with 12 bases lying between them. From germline, CDR1 is SGHRS and CDR2 YFSETQ. CDR3: CASSSTGQNTGELFF. In nucleotides, the CDR3 is TGCGCCAGCAGTAGTACTGGACAGAACACCGGGGAGCTGTTTTTT.

This clone was observed once. V and J are TRBV9 and TRBJ1-2; the match to TRBD1 covers 9 bases. Germline V lookup: CDR1 SGDLS, CDR2 YYNGEE. The J segment lost 4 bases and the V segment lost 4 bases, leaving 14 bases of the junction unmatched. The CDR3 has 17 residues. As DNA, the CDR3 is TGTGCCAGCAGCTCTAATGGACAGGGGAGCGAAGGCTATGGCTACACCTTC. Translated, it gives CASSSNGQGSEGYGYTF.